The 3 T cell receptor beta chains given below trace back to one sample, sequenced in a study of CD8 T cells in ankylosing spondylitis. One entry per CDR3 protein results from TCRdb running MiXCR on the 5' RACE reads. The sample records roughly 230,000 distinct CDR3 sequences, under 12% being singletons. The sample comprised blood, either unsorted or a sorted T cell fraction (not recorded which). Receptors were obtained from a male donor with ankylosing spondylitis or in good health (not recorded which).

This clonotype was seen repeatedly, ten times or more. The gene calls are TRBV7-9 and TRBJ1-1; perhaps TRBD1 as D (5 bases). From germline, CDR1 is SEHNR and CDR2 FQNEAQ (reference sequence). CDR3 size: 14 residues. The V and J ends lost 4 bases and 0 bases respectively, with 9 bases between them. The CDR3 coding sequence is TGTGCCAGCAGCTCAGAACAGGTGAACACTGAAGCTTTCTTT. Translating it yields CASSSEQVNTEAFF.

V gene TRBV5-1 combines with J gene TRBJ2-2; D uncertain. In germline, CDR1 is SGHRS, CDR2 YFSETQ. This CDR3 contains 16 residues. V lost 0 bases, J lost 2 bases, and 11 bases lay in between. The CDR3 DNA follows: TGCGCCAGCAGCTTGGAAGGAAGGCTTAACACCGGGGAGCTGTTTTTT. Translated: CASSLEGRLNTGELFF.

The gene calls are TRBV2 and TRBJ1-4, with D hard to call. The CDR3 sequence is 13 residues long. The V end lost 8 bases, the J end lost 0 bases, and 7 bases lay between the germline ends. The germline gives CDR1 SNHLY, CDR2 FYNNEI. The CDR3 DNA reads as TGTGCCAGCTTTGGTGCAACTAATGAAAAACTGTTTTTT. Translated: CASFGATNEKLFF.